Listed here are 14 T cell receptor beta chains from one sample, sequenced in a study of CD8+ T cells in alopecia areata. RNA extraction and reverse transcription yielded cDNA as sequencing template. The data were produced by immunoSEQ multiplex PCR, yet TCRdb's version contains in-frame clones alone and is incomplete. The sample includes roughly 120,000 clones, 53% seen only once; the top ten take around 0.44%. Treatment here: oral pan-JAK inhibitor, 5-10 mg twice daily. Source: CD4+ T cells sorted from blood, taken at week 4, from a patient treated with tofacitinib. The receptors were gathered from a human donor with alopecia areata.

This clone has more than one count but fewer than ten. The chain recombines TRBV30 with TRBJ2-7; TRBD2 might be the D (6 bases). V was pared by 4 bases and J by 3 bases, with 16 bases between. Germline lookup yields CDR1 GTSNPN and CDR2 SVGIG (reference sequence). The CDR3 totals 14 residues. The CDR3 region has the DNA TGTGCCTGGAAGGTGGAGGGAGCCTTCTACGAGCAGTACTTC. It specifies CAWKVEGAFYEQYF.

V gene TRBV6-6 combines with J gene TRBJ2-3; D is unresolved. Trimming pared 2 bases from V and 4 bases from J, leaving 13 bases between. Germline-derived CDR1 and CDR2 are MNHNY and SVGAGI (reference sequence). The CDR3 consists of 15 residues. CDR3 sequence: CASSYRSVPPDTQYF. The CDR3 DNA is TGTGCCAGCAGTTACAGGAGCGTTCCCCCAGATACGCAGTATTTT.

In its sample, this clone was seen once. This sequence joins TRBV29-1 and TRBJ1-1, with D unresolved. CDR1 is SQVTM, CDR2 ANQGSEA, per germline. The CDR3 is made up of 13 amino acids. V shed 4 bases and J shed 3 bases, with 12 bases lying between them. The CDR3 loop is CSVVNLPDTEAFF. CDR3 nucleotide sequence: TGCAGCGTTGTTAACCTCCCGGACACTGAAGCTTTCTTT.

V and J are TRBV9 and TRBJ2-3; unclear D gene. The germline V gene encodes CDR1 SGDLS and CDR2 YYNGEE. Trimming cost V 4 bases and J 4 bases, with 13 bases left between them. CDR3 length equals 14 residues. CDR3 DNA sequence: TGTGCCAGCAGCTCAACCCCACTGGCAGATACGCAGTATTTT. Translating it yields CASSSTPLADTQYF.

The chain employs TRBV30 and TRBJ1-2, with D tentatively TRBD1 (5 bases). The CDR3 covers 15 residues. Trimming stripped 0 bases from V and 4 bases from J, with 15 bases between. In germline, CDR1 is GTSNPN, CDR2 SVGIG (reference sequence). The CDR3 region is CAWSVPGAAFYGYTF. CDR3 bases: TGTGCCTGGAGTGTACCTGGGGCGGCTTTCTATGGCTACACCTTC.

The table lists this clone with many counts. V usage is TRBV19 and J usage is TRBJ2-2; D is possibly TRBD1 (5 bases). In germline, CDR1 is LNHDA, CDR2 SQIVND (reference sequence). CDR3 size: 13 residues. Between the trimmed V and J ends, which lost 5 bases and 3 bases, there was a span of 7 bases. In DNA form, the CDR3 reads TGTGCCAGTAGTTTCAGGGACACCGGGGAGCTGTTTTTT. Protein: CASSFRDTGELFF.

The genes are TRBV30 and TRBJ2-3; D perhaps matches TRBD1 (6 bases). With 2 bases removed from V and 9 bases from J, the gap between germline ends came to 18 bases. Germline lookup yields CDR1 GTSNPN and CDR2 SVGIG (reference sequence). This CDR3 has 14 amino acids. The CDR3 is CAWSTGQNVDTQYF. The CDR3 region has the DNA TGTGCCTGGAGTACCGGACAGAATGTCGACACGCAGTATTTT.

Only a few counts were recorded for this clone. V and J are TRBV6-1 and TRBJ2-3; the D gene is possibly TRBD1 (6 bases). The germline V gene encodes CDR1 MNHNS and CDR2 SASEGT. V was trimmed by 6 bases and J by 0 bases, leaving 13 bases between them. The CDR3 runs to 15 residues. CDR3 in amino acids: CASRPRQASTDTQYF. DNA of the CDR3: TGTGCCAGCAGACCGAGACAGGCTAGCACAGATACGCAGTATTTT.

The CDR3 DNA reads as TGCGCCAGCAGTCCCTCTAGCGGGAGGTTAGGTGAGCAGTTCTTC. Translating it yields CASSPSSGRLGEQFF. The gene calls are TRBV4-1 and TRBJ2-1; 11 bases line up with TRBD2. Germline V CDR1 and CDR2: MGHRA, YSYEKL. The CDR3 loop spans 15 amino acids. The J segment lost 9 bases and the V segment lost 6 bases, leaving 10 bases of the junction unmatched.

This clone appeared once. CDR3 in DNA: TGTGCCTGGAGCTCCAAAACTAGACAGGGGCGCCGGTGGAGCGAGCAGTACTTC. It yields the protein CAWSSKTRQGRRWSEQYF. V is TRBV30 and J is TRBJ2-7; 8 bases map to TRBD1. V gave up 3 bases and J gave up 6 bases; unmatched junction bases: 22. CDR3 length: 18 amino acids. Germline-derived CDR1 and CDR2 are GTSNPN and SVGIG (reference sequence).

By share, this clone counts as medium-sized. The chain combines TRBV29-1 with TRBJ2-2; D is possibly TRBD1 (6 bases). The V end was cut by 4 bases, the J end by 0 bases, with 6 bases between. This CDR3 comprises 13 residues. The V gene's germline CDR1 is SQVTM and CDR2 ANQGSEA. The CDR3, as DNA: TGCAGCGTTGGACAGGCGAACACCGGGGAGCTGTTTTTT. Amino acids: CSVGQANTGELFF.

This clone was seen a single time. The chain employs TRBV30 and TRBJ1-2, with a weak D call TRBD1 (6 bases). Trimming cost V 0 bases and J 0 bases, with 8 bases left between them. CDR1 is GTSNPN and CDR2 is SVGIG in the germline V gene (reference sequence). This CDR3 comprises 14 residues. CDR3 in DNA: TGTGCCTGGAGTGTAGGGGGAGCTAACTATGGCTACACCTTC. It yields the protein CAWSVGGANYGYTF.

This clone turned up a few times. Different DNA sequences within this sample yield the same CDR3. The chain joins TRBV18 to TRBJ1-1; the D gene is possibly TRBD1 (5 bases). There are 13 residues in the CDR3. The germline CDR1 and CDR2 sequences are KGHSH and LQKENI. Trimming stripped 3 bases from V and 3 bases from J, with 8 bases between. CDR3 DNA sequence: TGTGCCAGCTCACCTACGGGGGACACTGAAGCTTTCTTT. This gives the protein CASSPTGDTEAFF.

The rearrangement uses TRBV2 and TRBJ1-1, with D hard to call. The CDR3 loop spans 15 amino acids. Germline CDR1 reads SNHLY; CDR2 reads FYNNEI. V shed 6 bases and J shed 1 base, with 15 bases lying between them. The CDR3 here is CASSPDVQENTEAFF. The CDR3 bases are TGTGCCAGCAGCCCCGATGTGCAGGAGAACACTGAAGCTTTCTTT.